This entry describes one TCR beta chain. The antigen is undetermined. The sample comes from a study of T cell responses to AZD1222 COVID-19 vaccine. General study results and limits: The study found vaccine-associated CD4 TCRs spanning spike, dominant at 160-218 and 743-854.

The germline CDR1 and CDR2 sequences are SGHRS and YFSETQ. The CDR3 sequence is 16 residues long. Trimming left V 4 bases short and J 4 bases short, with 18 bases between. Assay: immunoSEQ multiplex PCR; the TCRdb copy retains only in-frame clones and omits some. The sample has about 53,000 clones, around 85% seen once; the top ten hold 25% to 30%. The source is an adult in good health. The chain employs TRBV5-1 and TRBJ2-1; a possible D gene is TRBD2 (5 bases). Material: peripheral blood, obtained on day 0 of AZD1222 vaccination. CDR3 nucleotides: TGCGCCAGCAGCGATGGACTGGGGTCCTCGTACAATGAGCAGTTCTTC. Its translation is CASSDGLGSSYNEQFF.